Listed here is a single TCR beta chain. Its target is unknown. PCR amplification relied on 60 Vbeta primers (plus 13 Jbeta primers). Clones were sequenced by immunoSEQ multiplex PCR, and TCRdb holds only the in-frame ones, with some missing. Counted here are about 98,000 clones, roughly 70% occurring once; the ten biggest clones make up approximately 2%. The sample originates from a study of cytomegalovirus exposure and HLA in healthy donors. General study findings and limits: Reportedly, a later analysis found an Asian-associated ancestry cluster had fewer N-insertions than the roughly 700-donor mean. Later analysis demonstrated an association between a missense DCLRE1C variant and TCR beta V- and J-gene trimming. Some V segments (TRBV6-2 and TRBV6-3 among them) were excluded as indistinguishable.

This CDR3 spans 16 amino acids. Germline loops: CDR1 SGHDT, CDR2 YYEEEE. V lost 1 base and J lost 1, with 14 bases in between. This chain connects TRBV5-6 to TRBJ1-1; possible D gene TRBD1, 5 bases. This receptor was identified in a male donor in good health and CMV-seronegative. The sequencing input was PBMCs. The CDR3 DNA follows: TGTGCCAGCAGCTTGCCGGCCGGGGGGGGGAACACTGAAGCTTTCTTT. Its translation: CASSLPAGGGNTEAFF.